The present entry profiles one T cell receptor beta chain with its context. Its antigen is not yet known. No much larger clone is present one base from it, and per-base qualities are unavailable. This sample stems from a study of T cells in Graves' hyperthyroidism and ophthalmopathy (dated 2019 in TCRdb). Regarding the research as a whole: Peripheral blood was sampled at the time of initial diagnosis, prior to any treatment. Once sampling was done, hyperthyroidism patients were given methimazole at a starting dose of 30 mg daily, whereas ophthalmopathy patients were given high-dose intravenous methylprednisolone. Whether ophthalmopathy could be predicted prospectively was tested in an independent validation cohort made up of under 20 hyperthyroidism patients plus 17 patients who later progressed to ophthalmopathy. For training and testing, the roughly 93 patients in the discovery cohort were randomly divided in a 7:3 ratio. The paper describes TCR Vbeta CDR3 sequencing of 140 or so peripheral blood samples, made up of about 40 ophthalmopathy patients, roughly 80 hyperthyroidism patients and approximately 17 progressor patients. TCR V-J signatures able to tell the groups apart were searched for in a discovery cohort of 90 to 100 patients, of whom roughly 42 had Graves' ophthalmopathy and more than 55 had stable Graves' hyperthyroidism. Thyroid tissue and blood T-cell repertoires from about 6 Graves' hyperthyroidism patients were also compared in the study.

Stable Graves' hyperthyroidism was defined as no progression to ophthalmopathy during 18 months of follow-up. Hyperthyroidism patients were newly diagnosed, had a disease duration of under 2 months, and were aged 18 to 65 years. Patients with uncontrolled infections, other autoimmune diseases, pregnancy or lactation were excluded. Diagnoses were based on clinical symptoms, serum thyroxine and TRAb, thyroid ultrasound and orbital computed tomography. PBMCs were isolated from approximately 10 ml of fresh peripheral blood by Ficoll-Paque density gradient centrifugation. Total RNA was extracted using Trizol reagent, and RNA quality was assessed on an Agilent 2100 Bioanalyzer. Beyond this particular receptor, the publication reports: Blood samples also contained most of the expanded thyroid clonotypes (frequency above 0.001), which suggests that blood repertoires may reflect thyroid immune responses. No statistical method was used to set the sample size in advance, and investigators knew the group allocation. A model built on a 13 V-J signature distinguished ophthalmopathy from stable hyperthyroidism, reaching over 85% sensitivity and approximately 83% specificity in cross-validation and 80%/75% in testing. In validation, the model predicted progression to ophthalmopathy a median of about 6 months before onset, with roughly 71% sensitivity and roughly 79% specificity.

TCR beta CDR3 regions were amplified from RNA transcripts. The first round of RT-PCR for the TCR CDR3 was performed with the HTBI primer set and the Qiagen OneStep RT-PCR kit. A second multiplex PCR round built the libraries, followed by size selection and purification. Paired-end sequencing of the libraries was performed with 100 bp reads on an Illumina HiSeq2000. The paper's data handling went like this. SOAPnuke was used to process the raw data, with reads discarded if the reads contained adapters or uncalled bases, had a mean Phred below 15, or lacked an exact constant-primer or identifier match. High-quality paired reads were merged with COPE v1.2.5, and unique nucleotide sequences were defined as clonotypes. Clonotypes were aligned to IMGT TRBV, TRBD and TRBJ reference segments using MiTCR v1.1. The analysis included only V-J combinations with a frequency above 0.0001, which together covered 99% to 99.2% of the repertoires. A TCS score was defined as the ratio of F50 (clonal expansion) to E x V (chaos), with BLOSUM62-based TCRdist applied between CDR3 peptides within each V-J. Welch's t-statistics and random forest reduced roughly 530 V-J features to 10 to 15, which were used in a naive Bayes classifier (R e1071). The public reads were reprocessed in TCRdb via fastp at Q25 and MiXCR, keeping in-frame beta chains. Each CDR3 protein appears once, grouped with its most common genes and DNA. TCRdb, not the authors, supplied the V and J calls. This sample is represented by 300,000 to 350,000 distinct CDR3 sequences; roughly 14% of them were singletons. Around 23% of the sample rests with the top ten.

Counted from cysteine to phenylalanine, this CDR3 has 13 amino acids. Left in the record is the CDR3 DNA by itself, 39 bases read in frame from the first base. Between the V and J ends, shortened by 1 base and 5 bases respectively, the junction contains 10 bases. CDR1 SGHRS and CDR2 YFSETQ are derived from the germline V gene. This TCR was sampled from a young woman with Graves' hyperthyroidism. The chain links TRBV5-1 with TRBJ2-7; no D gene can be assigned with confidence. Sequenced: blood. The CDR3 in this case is CASSLIVGNEQYF. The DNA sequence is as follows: TGCGCCAGCAGCTTGATCGTGGGAAACGAGCAGTACTTC.